This T cell receptor beta chain was identified in a study of patients and donors after allogeneic stem cell transplantation. This CDR3 spans 15 amino acids. J was trimmed by 2 bases and V by 2 bases; bases with no gene match: 5. Germline loops: CDR1 SGHRS, CDR2 YFSETQ. Via MiXCR, TCRdb re-called the RT-PCR reads, giving one row per CDR3 protein. In the table there are 400,000 to 450,000 distinct CDR3 sequences, 16% of which are singletons. In its sample, this clonotype was seen many times. The sequence was collected from a human donor who was either an allogeneic HSCT recipient or a stem cell or donor lymphocyte infusion donor (not recorded which). It is not recorded whose cells these are; they may come from a transplant donor. The chain is built from TRBV5-1 and TRBJ1-1; 8 bases align to TRBD1. The sample taken for sequencing was blood, either unsorted or a sorted T cell fraction (not recorded which). The CDR3 loop is CASSFDGQGNTEAFF. The CDR3 DNA reads as TGCGCCAGCAGCTTTGATGGACAGGGTAACACTGAAGCTTTCTTT.